The T cell receptor (beta chain) described here comes from a study of blood T cell repertoires in COVID-19. V was pared by 11 bases and J by 5 bases, with 11 bases of the junction left unmatched. In germline, CDR1 is MDHEN, CDR2 SYDVKM. The CDR3 covers 13 residues. The count of this clone is one. Sequencing used immunoSEQ multiplex PCR; TCRdb keeps in-frame clones, though not all of them. Of roughly 120,000 clones listed, around 80% are singletons. The sample consisted of peripheral blood. This rearrangement joins TRBV28 to TRBJ1-2, with 7 nucleotides matching TRBD1. This sequence originates from a woman over 75 with active or convalescent COVID-19. CDR3 in amino acids: CALRPGTAYGYTF. CDR3 sequence (DNA): TGTGCCCTCAGGCCCGGGACAGCATATGGCTACACCTTC.